This record looks at one TCR beta chain sequence and its context. What this receptor recognizes is not known. This may stem from a read error, because a much larger clone lies one nucleotide away. A constant-region primer and ProtoScript II reverse transcriptase were used to reverse-transcribe TCRbeta-specific cDNA from approximately 500 ng total RNA. Construction of the TCRbeta libraries relied on three nested rounds of multiplex PCR, following a slightly modified ARM-PCR procedure. Multiplex TRBV1-TRBV30 forward primers and a Cbeta reverse primer were used in the first two PCR rounds, each of which was run for around 9 cycles. Sample barcodes and Illumina adapters were attached in a final 25-cycle PCR using Deep VentR polymerase. Before sequencing, amplicons of 200-500 bp were gel-purified using a QIAquick gel extraction kit. An Illumina HiSeq 2500 was used to sequence the TCRbeta amplicons with 250-bp paired-end reads. Per the source publication's procedure: Quality trimming of reads was performed with Trimmomatic v0.33, and paired reads were merged with FLASH v1.2.11 so that full CDR3 sequences could be recovered. MiGEC v1.2.1b assigned V, D and J germline segments to the rearranged TCRbeta sequences. Clonotype statistics, along with Shannon-Wiener diversity indices, were calculated using VDJtools v1.0.0. To reduce sampling bias, subsequent analyses other than the diversity analysis used only the 250 most abundant clonotypes in each sample. TCRdb's own reprocessing of the public reads used fastp at Q25 and MiXCR and kept productive beta chains. For every CDR3 protein sequence, its rows merge into one entry that carries the most common genes and DNA. The V and J calls here are based on TCRdb, not the publication. Within this sample are roughly 30,000 distinct CDR3 sequences, with 75% to 85% of them counted one time only. Together, the top ten hold approximately 40% of the sample.

Without any cell sorting, total RNA and DNA were extracted together from around 18-30 mg of bulk tissue using the AllPrep DNA/RNA mini kit. Between late 2015 and early 2016, several patients in China with histopathologically diagnosed primary liver carcinoma had their tumors surgically resected. At the time of sampling, the patients had chronic HBV infection and had not received any treatment. Five spatially separated regions were sampled from each tumor: the superior, inferior, left-lateral and right-lateral poles, plus the tumor centre. Histology showed that every tumor sample contained more than 80% viable tumor cells. Pieces of fresh tumor and adjacent tissue were cut in half, with one half kept in RNAlater at -80 degrees C and the other half sent for histology. The CDR3 runs 19 residues from the cysteine to the phenylalanine. Only the CDR3 DNA is retained, 57 bases long and in frame from the first base.

These data belong to a study of tumor-infiltrating lymphocytes in primary liver carcinoma (dated by TCRdb to 2015 to 2018). Study-level background: Of the five patients, three men and two women aged 30 to 69 years, four had hepatocellular carcinoma and one had combined HCC and intrahepatic cholangiocarcinoma. Tumors of the five patients were stage T1-T3 N0M0 with maximum diameters of roughly 4.2 to 11 cm. Roughly 3.65 to 7.13 million productive TCRbeta reads were obtained per sample, and no significant difference in read depth was found between tissue types. Across five regions of each liver tumor, along with adjacent normal tissue and blood, the study brought together TCRbeta repertoire sequencing, expression microarrays and whole-exome sequencing. TCRbeta repertoire sequencing covered 35 or so specimens from 5 patients: 25 or so tumor regions, 5 adjacent noncancerous liver tissues and 5 peripheral blood samples. To link TCRbeta repertoire diversity with the local molecular phenotype, the roughly 26 tumor region samples were profiled using Agilent mRNA microarrays. Reproducibility between technical replicate repertoires was high, with correlation coefficients above 0.98 and mean shared-clone rates roughly 0.91.

Broad study findings and their caveats: With just 4 or 5 patients in the study, the authors point out that the findings should be validated in a larger study. Just about 8-25% of top clones turned up in all five regions of a tumor, which suggests spatial heterogeneity among tumor-infiltrating T cells. Only the TCR beta chain was sequenced, so true repertoire diversity is likely underestimated because unpaired alpha chains were not captured. Bulk unsorted samples precluded comparing CD4+ and CD8+ T cell repertoires. The top 250 clones made up a significantly larger repertoire fraction in tumors than in blood (p = 0.039). Repertoire overlap was found to be higher between tumor regions (mean about 35%) than between tumor-adjacent (about 17%) or tumor-blood (14%) pairs, consistent with antigen-driven expansion.

The chain is made from TRBV12-3 or TRBV12-4 and TRBJ2-1; TRBD2 aligns with 13 central bases. This receptor was identified in a man between 40 and 49 years old with primary liver carcinoma and hepatitis B virus infection. Sequencing used liver tumor tissue from sampling region 5. The sample's cell subset or site label, in plain terms: tumor region T5, tumor centre. The sequenced DNA is TGTGCCAGCAGTTTGGAGGGACTAGCGGGATCGGGGGCGGTGGATGAGCAGCTCTTC. Its protein is CASSLEGLAGSGAVDEQLF.